This T cell receptor (beta chain) was found in a study of T cell repertoires in cytomegalovirus infection. Study background: Indications of both CMV infection and matching HLA type were provided by public TCR beta signatures. General study results and limits: Frequencies of public TCR beta families were cumulated, and this identified carriers of CMV plus the relevant HLA. Dominant in the ex vivo response were TCR beta clonotypes restricted by HLA-C and specific for CMV.

CDR1 is SGHTA and CDR2 is FQGNSA in the germline V gene. The junction had 12 bases not matched to a gene; V was cut back by 5 bases and J by 9 bases. The CDR3 loop spans 16 amino acids. This clonotype came up a few times. What it binds is not known. Using its own MiXCR run on the reads, TCRdb lists one record per CDR3 protein. Altogether roughly 200,000 distinct CDR3 sequences are present, about a sixth being singletons, with the ten largest covering approximately 25%. Sequencing input: CD8+ T cells from PBMCs. This TCR came from a human donor in good health (CMV status not recorded). Some clones in this sample may be carry-over from other donors' samples. The chain links TRBV7-2 to TRBJ2-1, with TRBD2 matching over 11 bases. The CDR3 loop is CASSPVGASGGFEQFF. The CDR3 DNA sequence: TGTGCCAGCAGCCCCGTAGGGGCTAGCGGGGGGTTTGAGCAGTTCTTC. Based on the CDR3 plus reference TRBV7-2 and TRBJ2-1, the full variable domain is GAGVSQSPSNKVTEKGKDVELRCDPISGHTALYWYRQSLGQGLEFLIYFQGNSAPDKSGLPSDRFSAERTGGSVSTLTIQRTQQEDSAVYLCASSPVGASGGFEQFFGPGTRLTVL.